This T cell receptor beta chain was observed in a study of cytomegalovirus exposure and HLA in healthy donors (dated 2017 in TCRdb). A note on the overall study: An earlier analysis of approximately 590 of the donors reported roughly 300 Gb of sequence data and 117 million unique TCR beta sequences from about 179 million T cells. About 310 gigabases of sequencing data and tens of millions of unique TCR sequences were included in an early release covering roughly 600 HLA-typed donors. Of the 398 genotyped donors, about 84% fell in the genetic ancestry cluster associated with self-reported Caucasian donors. The study was designed to test whether signatures of past pathogen exposure could be identified by cataloging public T cell receptors. The study used immunosequencing to profile the T cell repertoires of under 700 subjects and linked those repertoires to cytomegalovirus serostatus. Along with the roughly 670-subject first cohort, a separate validation cohort of over a hundred different subjects was used. The study combined high-throughput TCR immunosequencing, statistical association of individual TCRs with disease status, and machine learning to predict cytomegalovirus infection status. A later analysis re-analyzed previously published TCR beta repertoires from 600 to 850 donors and added high-resolution HLA genotyping to study TCR occurrence patterns. Rather than drawing on any new phenotypic data, the later analysis identified candidate immune exposures from TCR beta sequences and the way those sequences occurred across donors. An earlier analysis of several hundred of the donors applied high-throughput TCR beta sequencing to assess whether each TCR beta V gene segment acted as functional or pseudogenic. Alongside the repertoire data, information on donor age, sex, ethnicity and CMV serostatus was compiled. A later genetic analysis took genome-wide SNP genotypes for about 55% of the 666 donors and used that subset as a discovery cohort. Every repertoire in the discovery cohort had been generated on one and the same sequencing platform. HLA typing included class I and class II loci at four-digit resolution. The number of donors typed differed by locus, with 629-630 for A, B, C, DRB1 and DQB1, roughly 550 for DQA1, 606 for DPA1, and 472 for DPB1. Roughly five DR-DQ haplotypes were handled as single units for association and clustering because linkage in the cohort was strong. Among about 360 genotyped donors of the cohort, an average of around 240,000 unique TCR beta nucleotide sequences were sequenced per donor, about a sixth of them non-productive. What the study reported, not specific to this receptor: Because some donors lacked HLA typing at each locus, the association tests relied only on the typed subset. The authors suggested that the approach could potentially be generalized to other disease states and immunological phenotypes. Strong co-occurrence of HLA alleles, especially DR and DQ, made assigning TCR associations to individual alleles difficult. The classifier was reported to diagnose cytomegalovirus status with high specificity and sensitivity in both the original and validation cohorts. Several of the top co-occurrence clusters appeared to be linked to parvovirus B19, influenza, CMV and Epstein-Barr virus, according to a later analysis. This cohort had only TCR beta chains sequenced, and the lack of alpha or paired-chain data limited which features could be detected. Most TCR sequences were seen in very few donors, while some public TCRs were found in many individuals. Some IMGT-functional V segments, including TRBV6-2 and TRBV6-3, could not be told apart with the 87-base-pair reads, so those segments were excluded. Linkage disequilibrium might explain the correlated functional status among segregating V segments, but an unknown experimental factor could not be excluded. A later genetic analysis associated a missense DCLRE1C variant with V-gene and J-gene trimming of TCR beta chains, and an independent cohort replicated the association. Because counts were too low, some 17 rarely observed V segments, including chromosome 9 orphons, were left out of the earlier analysis of 587 of the donors. A cluster of highly shared sequence variants was judged likely to represent a technical artifact of the sequencing pipeline. In a later analysis, the rate of TCR association differed among HLA loci, with DRB1 alleles having the most associated TCRs and HLA-C alleles having the fewest. In a later analysis, most CMV-associated TCR beta chains were found to appear HLA-restricted, with HLA associations seemingly driven largely by CMV exposure. Roughly uniform sequencing depth across donors was assumed in presence/absence analyses, although this assumption may not hold. Three of the identified cytomegalovirus-associated TCR beta chains were confirmed in vitro to be specific for cytomegalovirus antigens. In a later analysis, HLA-associated TCR beta chains were found to be more clonally expanded and to have lower generation probabilities than equally common non-associated chains. In a later analysis, around 17,000 TCR beta sequences were associated with specific HLA alleles at a false discovery rate of 0.05. An earlier analysis of approximately 590 of the donors showed that most TCR beta V segments appeared in productive rearrangements either about 90% or about 30% of the time, which broadly matched IMGT annotations. In a later genetic analysis, fewer N-insertions in productive TCRs were reported among donors in an Asian-associated ancestry cluster than the approximately 710-donor mean. A further reported finding was that TCR beta sequences accurately predicted the HLA-A and HLA-B alleles for most subjects in the first cohort. The study gave a list of about 150 TCR beta chains associated with cytomegalovirus. CMV serostatus was the only immune exposure information available for the cohort.

A remark on this clone: Its antigen is currently not known. No quality values exist for individual bases; no much larger clone is one base distant.

In total, approximately 690 healthy bone marrow donors made up the cohort. All cohort members were sampled while nominally healthy, although unrecorded immune exposures were likely present. The donor was CMV seropositive and was included in the group of 289 seropositive cohort members. Every donor gave a peripheral blood sample, and the peripheral blood mononuclear cells from that sample were used for TCR beta sequencing. The Qiagen DNeasy Blood Extraction Kit was used to extract genomic DNA from the blood cell samples. To prepare the library, the immunoSEQ multiplex PCR assay was applied. For the multiplex PCR, a mixture combining 60 forward primers for TCR Vbeta segments and 13 reverse primers for TCR Jbeta segments was used. A multiplex PCR assay on genomic DNA amplified the CDR3 region of rearranged TCR beta genes. The Illumina HiSeq System was used to sequence the amplified TCR beta libraries as 87-base-pair reads. The original pipeline was this. Across the 500 to 850 repertoires, a later analysis counted about 81 million unique TCR beta chains, some 11 million of which were shared by at least two donors. To remove PCR and sequencing errors, raw reads were error-corrected and collapsed into unique sequences using a nearest-neighbor algorithm that merged closely related sequences. Alignment of CDR3 sequences to IMGT reference sequences was used to assign V, D and J gene segments. For a sequence to be retained, at least a six-nucleotide match to both a V gene segment and a J gene segment was required. Rearrangements were classified as productive when the CDR3 lacked stop codons and remained in frame with V and J, and all other rearrangements were classified as non-productive. Following IMGT convention, CDR3 was defined as the stretch from the second conserved V-encoded cysteine up to the conserved J-encoded phenylalanine. The earlier analysis of fewer than 750 of the donors excluded sequences that lacked an unambiguous match to a single V gene segment. An earlier analysis of fewer than 750 of the donors classified V segments as functional when productive rearrangements were above 56.7% and as segregating when the standard deviation between donors was above 5%. To diagnose cytomegalovirus status from the catalog of TCR beta chain sequences, a statistical classification framework was built. A later analysis assigned V and J genes by comparing TCR nucleotide sequences with IMGT/GENE-DB human TR gene sequences. Using the TCRdist pipeline, a later analysis assigned CDR3 sequences along with most-parsimonious VDJ recombination scenarios. A later analysis defined each TCR beta chain by its CDR3 amino acid sequence plus V-gene family, and excluded reads lacking a unique V-gene family. As a way to deal with suspected cross-contamination and a sequencing artifact, a later analysis dropped 500 to 700 nucleotide sequences that were highly shared and had low generation probability. For each public chain, a later analysis derived a clonal expansion index from normalized ranks of inferred template counts within each repertoire. In a later analysis, generation probabilities were computed with a VDJ recombination model fitted to out-of-frame rearrangements, and the resulting probabilities were checked against IGoR. In a later analysis, hypergeometric tests were used to score TCR-TCR, TCR-HLA and TCR-CMV co-occurrence, with a repertoire-size bias correction applied to TCR pairs. False discovery rates were estimated in a later analysis by permuting HLA or CMV assignments 20 times. A later analysis grouped co-occurring TCRs with DBSCAN, adding TCRdist sequence similarity when clustering within HLA-allele-positive subsets. Repertoires with fewer than 30,000 or more than 120,000 public chains, plus five repertoires with anomalous nucleotide sharing, were excluded from co-occurrence clustering. In its TCRdb copy, this immuneACCESS table keeps in-frame sequences only and misses some clones. Where compared with another copy, unresolved V genes explain less than half of these, and the others have no known cause. That table is the source of V, J and clone size, and D and trimming were worked out from the DNA. The sample yields 100,000 to 120,000 clones; around 74% were counted once. The leading ten clones occupy over 7% of the sample.

V is cut back by 3 bases and J by 8 bases, with 3 bases in the junction unmatched. Including the terminal cysteine and phenylalanine, the CDR3 comprises 12 residues. The DNA shown is the 36-base CDR3, in frame from base 1. CDR1 and CDR2, looked up from the germline V gene, are SGDLS and YYNGEE. Sequencing was done on a sample of PBMCs. The source is a woman between 40 and 50 years old in good health and CMV-seropositive. Here the chain combines TRBV9 and TRBJ1-1, and 8 junctional nucleotides match TRBD1. The sequenced DNA is TGTGCCAGCAGCGCCGGGACAGGAGAAGCTTTCTTT. Translated, this gives CASSAGTGEAFF.